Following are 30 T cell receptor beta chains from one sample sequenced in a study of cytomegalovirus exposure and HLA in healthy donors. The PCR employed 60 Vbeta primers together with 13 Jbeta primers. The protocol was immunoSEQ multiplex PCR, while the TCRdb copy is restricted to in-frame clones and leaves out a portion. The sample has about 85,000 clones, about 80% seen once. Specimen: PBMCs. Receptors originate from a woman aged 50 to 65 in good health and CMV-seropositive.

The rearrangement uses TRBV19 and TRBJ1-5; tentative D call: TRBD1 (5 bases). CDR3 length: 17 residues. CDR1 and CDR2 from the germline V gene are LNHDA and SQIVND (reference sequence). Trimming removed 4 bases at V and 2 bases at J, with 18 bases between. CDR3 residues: CASSKTEGRVGNQPQHF. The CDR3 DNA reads TGTGCCAGTAGTAAGACAGAAGGTAGAGTGGGCAATCAGCCCCAGCATTTT.

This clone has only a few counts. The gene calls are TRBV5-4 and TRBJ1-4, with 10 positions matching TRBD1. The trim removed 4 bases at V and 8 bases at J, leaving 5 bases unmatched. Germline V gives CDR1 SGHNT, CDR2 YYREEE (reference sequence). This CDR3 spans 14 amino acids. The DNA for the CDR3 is TGTGCCAGCAGCCGACAGGGGGCGGCCGAAAAACTGTTTTTT. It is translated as CASSRQGAAEKLFF.

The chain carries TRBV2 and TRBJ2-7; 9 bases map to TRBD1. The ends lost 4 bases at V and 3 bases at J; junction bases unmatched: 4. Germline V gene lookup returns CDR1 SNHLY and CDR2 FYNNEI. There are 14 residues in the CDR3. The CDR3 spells CASSVTGGHYEQYV. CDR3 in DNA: TGTGCCAGCAGTGTTACAGGGGGCCACTACGAGCAGTACGTC.

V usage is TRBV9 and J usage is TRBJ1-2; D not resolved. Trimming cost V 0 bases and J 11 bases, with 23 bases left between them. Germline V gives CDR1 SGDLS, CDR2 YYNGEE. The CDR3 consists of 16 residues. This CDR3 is CASSVVPISEQAGYTF. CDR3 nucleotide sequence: TGTGCCAGCAGCGTAGTCCCCATTAGCGAGCAGGCGGGGTACACCTTC.

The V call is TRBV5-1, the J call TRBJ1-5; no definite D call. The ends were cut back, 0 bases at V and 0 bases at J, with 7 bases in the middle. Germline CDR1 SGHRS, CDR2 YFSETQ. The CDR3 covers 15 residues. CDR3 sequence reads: CASSLDLNSNQPQHF. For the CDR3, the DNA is TGCGCCAGCAGCTTGGATCTAAATAGCAATCAGCCCCAGCATTTT.

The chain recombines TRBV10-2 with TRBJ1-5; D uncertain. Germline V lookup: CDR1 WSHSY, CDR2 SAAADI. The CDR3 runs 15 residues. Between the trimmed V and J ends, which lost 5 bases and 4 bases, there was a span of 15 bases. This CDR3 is CASSPDGMANQPQHF. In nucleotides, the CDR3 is TGCGCCAGCAGTCCCGACGGGATGGCAAATCAGCCCCAGCATTTT.

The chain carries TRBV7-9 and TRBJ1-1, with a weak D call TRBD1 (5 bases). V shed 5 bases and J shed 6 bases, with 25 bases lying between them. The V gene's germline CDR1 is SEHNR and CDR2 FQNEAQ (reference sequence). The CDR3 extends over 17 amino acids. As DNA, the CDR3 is TGTGCCAGCAGCCCTATGCGCTTCCGGGACTCTGGGGCTGAAGCTTTCTTT. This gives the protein CASSPMRFRDSGAEAFF. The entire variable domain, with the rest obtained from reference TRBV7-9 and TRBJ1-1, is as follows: DTGVSQNPRHKITKRGQNVTFRCDPISEHNRLYWYRQTLGQGPEFLTYFQNEAQLEKSRLLSDRFSAERPKGSFSTLEIQRTEQGDSAMYLCASSPMRFRDSGAEAFFGQGTRLTVV.

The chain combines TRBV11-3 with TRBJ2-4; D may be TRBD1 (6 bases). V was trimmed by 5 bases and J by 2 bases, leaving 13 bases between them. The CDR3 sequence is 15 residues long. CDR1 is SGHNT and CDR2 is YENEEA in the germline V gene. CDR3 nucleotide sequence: TGTGCCAGCAGCCTTCATACAGGGCCCAAAAACATTCAGTACTTC. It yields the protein CASSLHTGPKNIQYF. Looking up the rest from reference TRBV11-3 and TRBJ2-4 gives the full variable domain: EAGVVQSPRYKIIEKKQPVAFWCNPISGHNTLYWYLQNLGQGPELLIRYENEEAVDDSQLPKDRFSAERLKGVDSTLKIQPAELGDSAVYLCASSLHTGPKNIQYFGAGTRLSVL.

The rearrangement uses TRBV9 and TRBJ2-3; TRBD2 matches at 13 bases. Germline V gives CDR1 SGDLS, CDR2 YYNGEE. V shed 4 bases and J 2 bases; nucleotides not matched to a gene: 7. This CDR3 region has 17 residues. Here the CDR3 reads CASSTGLAGRSTDTQYF. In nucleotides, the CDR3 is TGTGCCAGCAGCACGGGACTAGCGGGGCGATCCACAGATACGCAGTATTTT.

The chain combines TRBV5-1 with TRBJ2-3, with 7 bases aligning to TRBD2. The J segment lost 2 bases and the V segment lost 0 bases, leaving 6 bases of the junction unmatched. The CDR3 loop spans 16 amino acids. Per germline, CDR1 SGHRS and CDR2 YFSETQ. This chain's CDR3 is CASSLADGRPTDTQYF. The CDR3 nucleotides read TGCGCCAGCAGCTTGGCGGACGGGAGGCCCACAGATACGCAGTATTTT. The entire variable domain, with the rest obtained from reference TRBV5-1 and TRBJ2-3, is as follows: KAGVTQTPRYLIKTRGQQVTLSCSPISGHRSVSWYQQTPGQGLQFLFEYFSETQRNKGNFPGRFSGRQFSNSRSEMNVSTLELGDSALYLCASSLADGRPTDTQYFGPGTRLTVL.

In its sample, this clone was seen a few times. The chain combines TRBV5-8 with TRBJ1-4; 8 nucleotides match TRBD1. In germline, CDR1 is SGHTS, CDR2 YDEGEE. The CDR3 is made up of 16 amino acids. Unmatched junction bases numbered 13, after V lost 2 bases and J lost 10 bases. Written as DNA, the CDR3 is TGTGCCAGCAGCTTCCTCGAGACAGGGGATAACGGAAAACTGTTTTTT. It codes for CASSFLETGDNGKLFF.

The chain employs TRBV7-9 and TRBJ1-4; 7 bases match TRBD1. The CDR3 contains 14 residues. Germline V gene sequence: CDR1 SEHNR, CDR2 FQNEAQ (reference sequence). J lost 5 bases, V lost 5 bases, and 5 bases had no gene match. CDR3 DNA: TGTGCCAGCAGCCGACAGGGTGCAAATGAAAAACTGTTTTTT. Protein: CASSRQGANEKLFF.

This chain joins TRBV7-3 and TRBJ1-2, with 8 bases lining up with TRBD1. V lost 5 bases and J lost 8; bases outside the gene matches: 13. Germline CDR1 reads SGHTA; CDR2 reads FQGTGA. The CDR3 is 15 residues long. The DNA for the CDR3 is TGTGCCAGCAGCCCGGGGGACAGGCGGAGGGGCGGCTACACCTTC. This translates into CASSPGDRRRGGYTF.

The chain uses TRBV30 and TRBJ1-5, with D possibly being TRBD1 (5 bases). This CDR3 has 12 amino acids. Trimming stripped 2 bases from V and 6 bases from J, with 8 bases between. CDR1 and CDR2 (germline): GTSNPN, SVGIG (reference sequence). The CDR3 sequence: CAWSTRGQPQHF. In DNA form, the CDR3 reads TGTGCCTGGAGTACAAGGGGTCAGCCCCAGCATTTT.

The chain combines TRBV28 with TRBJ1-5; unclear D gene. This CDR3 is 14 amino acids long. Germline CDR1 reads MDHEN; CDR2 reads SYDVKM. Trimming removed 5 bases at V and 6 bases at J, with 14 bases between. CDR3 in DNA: TGTGCCAGCAGTACTAACAACCGCCCTCAGCCCCAGCATTTT. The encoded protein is CASSTNNRPQPQHF.

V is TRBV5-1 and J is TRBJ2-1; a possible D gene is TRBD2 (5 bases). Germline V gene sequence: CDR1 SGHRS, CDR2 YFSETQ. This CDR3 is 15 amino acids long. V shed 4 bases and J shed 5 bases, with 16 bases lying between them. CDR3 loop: CASSLLGMENNEQFF. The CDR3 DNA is TGCGCCAGCAGCCTCCTCGGGATGGAAAACAATGAGCAGTTCTTC. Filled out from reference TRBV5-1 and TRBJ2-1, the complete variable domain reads KAGVTQTPRYLIKTRGQQVTLSCSPISGHRSVSWYQQTPGQGLQFLFEYFSETQRNKGNFPGRFSGRQFSNSRSEMNVSTLELGDSALYLCASSLLGMENNEQFFGPGTRLTVL.

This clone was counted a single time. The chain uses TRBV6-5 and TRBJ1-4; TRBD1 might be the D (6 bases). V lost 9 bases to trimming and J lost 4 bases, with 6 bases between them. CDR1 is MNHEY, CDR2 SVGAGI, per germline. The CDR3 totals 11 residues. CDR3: CARDSNEKLFF. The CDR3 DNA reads TGTGCCAGGGACAGTAATGAAAAACTGTTTTTT.

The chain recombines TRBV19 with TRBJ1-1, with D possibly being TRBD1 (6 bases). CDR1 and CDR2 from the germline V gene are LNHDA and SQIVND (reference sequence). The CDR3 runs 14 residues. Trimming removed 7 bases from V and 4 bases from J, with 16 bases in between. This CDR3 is CASTDRGGPTEAFF. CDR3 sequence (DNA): TGTGCCAGTACCGACCGGGGGGGGCCCACTGAAGCTTTCTTT. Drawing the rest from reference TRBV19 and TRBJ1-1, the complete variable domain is DGGITQSPKYLFRKEGQNVTLSCEQNLNHDAMYWYRQDPGQGLRLIYYSQIVNDFQKGDIAEGYSVSREKKESFPLTVTSAQKNPTAFYLCASTDRGGPTEAFFGQGTRLTVV.

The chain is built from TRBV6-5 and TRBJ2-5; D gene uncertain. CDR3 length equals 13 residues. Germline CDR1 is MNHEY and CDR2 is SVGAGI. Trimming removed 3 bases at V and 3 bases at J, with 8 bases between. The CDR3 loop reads CASSYGRKETQYF. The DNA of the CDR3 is TGTGCCAGCAGTTATGGCAGAAAAGAGACCCAGTACTTC.

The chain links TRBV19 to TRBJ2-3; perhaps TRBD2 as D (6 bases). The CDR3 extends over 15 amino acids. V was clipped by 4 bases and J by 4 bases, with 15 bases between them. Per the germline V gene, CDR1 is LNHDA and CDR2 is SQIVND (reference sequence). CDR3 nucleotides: TGTGCCAGTAGTACAGCGGGCAGGGTGGCAGATACGCAGTATTTT. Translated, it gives CASSTAGRVADTQYF.

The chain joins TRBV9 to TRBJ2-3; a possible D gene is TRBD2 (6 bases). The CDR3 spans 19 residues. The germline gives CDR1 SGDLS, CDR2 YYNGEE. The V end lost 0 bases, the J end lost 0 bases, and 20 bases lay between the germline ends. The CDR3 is CASSVEGDSTVSSTDTQYF. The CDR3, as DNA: TGTGCCAGCAGCGTAGAAGGGGACTCAACTGTTTCTAGCACAGATACGCAGTATTTT.

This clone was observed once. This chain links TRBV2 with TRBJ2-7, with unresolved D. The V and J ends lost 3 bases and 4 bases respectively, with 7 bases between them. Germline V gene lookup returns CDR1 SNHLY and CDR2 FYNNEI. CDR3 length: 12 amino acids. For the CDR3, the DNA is TGTGCCAGCAGTGACGTTAGTTACGAGCAGTACTTC. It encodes CASSDVSYEQYF.

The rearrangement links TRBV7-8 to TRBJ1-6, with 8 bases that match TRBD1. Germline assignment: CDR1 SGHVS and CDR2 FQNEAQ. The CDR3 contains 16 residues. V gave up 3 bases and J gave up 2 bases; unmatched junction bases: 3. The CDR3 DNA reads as TGTGCCAGCAGCTTGACAGGGGCGACCTATAATTCACCCCTCCACTTT. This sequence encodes CASSLTGATYNSPLHF.

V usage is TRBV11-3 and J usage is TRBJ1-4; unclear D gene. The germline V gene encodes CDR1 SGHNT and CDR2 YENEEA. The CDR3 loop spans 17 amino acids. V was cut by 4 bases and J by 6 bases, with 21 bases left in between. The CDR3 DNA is TGTGCCAGCAGCTCCTTCACCCGGTCTCATGAGGATGAAAAACTGTTTTTT. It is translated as CASSSFTRSHEDEKLFF.

The CDR3 DNA follows: TGTGCCAGCAAGGTGGAGGGAAGGTCGCCCCAGCATTTT. This sequence encodes CASKVEGRSPQHF. The chain employs TRBV2 and TRBJ1-5; no clear D gene. V lost 7 bases and J 9 bases, leaving 16 bases between the germline ends. The CDR3 contains 13 residues. CDR1 and CDR2 (germline): SNHLY, FYNNEI.

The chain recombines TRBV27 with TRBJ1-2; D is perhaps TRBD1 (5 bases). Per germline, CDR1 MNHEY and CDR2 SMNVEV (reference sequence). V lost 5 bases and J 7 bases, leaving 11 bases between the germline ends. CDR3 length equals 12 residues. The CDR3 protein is CASSVGGGGYTF. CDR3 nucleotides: TGTGCCAGCAGTGTCGGGGGAGGTGGCTACACCTTC.

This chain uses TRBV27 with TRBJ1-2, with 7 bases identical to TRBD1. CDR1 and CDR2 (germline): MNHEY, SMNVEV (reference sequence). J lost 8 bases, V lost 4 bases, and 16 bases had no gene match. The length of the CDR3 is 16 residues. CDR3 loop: CASSSLNSHRGTGYTF. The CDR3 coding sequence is TGTGCCAGCAGTTCCCTTAACTCACACAGGGGAACGGGCTACACCTTC.

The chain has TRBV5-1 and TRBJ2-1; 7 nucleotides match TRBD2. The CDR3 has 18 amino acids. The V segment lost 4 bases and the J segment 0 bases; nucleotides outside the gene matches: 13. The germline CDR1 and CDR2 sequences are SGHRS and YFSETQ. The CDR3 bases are TGCGCCAGCAGCCCGGGGACTACCTTGCCCGACTCCTACAATGAGCAGTTCTTC. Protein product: CASSPGTTLPDSYNEQFF.

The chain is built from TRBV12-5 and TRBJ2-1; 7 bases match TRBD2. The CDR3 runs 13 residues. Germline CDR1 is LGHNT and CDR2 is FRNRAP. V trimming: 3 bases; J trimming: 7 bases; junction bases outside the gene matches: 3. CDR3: CASGFPRGNEQFF. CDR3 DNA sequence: TGTGCTAGTGGTTTTCCGCGGGGGAATGAGCAGTTCTTC.

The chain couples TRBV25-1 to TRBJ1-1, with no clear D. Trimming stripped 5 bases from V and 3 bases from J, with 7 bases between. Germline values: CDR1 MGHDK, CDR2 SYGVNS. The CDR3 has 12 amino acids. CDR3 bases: TGTGCCAGCAGTTACGGGTACACTGAAGCTTTCTTT. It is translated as CASSYGYTEAFF.